This T cell receptor (beta chain) was profiled in a study of T cell responses to AZD1222 COVID-19 vaccine. CDR1 MDHEN and CDR2 SYDVKM come from the germline V gene. V was trimmed by 1 base and J by 7 bases, leaving 25 bases between them. The CDR3 runs to 18 residues. Second-dose recipients at about 4 or about 12 weeks were treated as one pooled group. Method: immunoSEQ multiplex PCR; TCRdb's copy keeps in-frame clones and lacks some. Of some 200,000 clones in the sample, roughly 92% were seen once. The rearrangement links TRBV28 to TRBJ1-2; perhaps TRBD1 as D (5 bases). This TCR came from an adult who received the AZD1222 COVID-19 vaccine. The source material was peripheral blood, sampled 28 days after the second AZD1222 dose. CDR3 sequence: CASSLFGYPVGGFGGYTF. As DNA, the CDR3 is TGTGCCAGCAGTTTATTCGGTTACCCAGTGGGGGGTTTTGGTGGCTACACCTTC.